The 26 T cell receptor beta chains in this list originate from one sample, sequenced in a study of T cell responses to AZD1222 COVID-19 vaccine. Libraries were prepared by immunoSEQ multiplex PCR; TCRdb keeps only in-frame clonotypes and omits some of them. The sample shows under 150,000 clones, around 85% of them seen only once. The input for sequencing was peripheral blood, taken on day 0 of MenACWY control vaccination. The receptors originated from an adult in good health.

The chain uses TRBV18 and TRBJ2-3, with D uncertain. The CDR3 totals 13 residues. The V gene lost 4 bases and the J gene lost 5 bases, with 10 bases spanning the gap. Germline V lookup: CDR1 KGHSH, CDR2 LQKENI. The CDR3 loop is CASSLRLGDTQYF. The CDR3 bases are TGTGCCAGCTCACTTAGGTTGGGAGATACGCAGTATTTT.

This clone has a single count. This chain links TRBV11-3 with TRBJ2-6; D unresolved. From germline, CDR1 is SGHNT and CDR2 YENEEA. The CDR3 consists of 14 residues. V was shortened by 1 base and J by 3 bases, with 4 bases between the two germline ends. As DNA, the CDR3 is TGTGCCAGCAGCTTAGGGAGTGGGGCCAACGTCCTGACTTTC. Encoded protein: CASSLGSGANVLTF.

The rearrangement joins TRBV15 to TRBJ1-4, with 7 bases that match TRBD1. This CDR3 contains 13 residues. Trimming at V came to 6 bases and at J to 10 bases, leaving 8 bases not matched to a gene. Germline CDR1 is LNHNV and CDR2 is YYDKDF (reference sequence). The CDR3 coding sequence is TGTGCCACCAGTACAGGGACAGTGGGAAAACTGTTTTTT. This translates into CATSTGTVGKLFF.

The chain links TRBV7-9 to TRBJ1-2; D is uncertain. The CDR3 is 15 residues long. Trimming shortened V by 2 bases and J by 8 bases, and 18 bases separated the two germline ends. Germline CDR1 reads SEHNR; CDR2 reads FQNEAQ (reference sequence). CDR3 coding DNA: TGTGCCAGCAGCTTATTAGGACGCATAGACGGGGGCTACACCTTC. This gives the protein CASSLLGRIDGGYTF.

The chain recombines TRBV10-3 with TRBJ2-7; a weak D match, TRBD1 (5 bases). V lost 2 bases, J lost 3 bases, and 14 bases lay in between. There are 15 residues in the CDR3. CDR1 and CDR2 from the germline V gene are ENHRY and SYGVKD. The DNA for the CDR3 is TGTGCCATCAGTGAGGTCGAACAGGTCAACTACGAGCAGTACTTC. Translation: CAISEVEQVNYEQYF.

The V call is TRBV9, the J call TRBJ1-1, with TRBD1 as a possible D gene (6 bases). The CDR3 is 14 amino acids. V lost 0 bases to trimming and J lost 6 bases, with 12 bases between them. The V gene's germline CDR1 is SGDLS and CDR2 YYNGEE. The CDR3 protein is CASSVGGAGSEAFF. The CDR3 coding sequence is TGTGCCAGCAGCGTAGGGGGGGCTGGTTCTGAAGCTTTCTTT.

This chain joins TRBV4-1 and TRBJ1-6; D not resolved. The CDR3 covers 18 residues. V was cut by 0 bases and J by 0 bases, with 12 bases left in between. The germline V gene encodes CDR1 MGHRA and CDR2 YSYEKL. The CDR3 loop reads CASSQEIFRSSYNSPLHF. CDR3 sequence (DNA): TGCGCCAGCAGCCAAGAGATTTTCAGGAGCTCCTATAATTCACCCCTCCACTTT.

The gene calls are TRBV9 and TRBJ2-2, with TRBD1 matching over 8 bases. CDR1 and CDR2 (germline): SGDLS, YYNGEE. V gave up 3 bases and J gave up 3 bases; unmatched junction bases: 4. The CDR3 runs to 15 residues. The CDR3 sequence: CASSATGAHTGELFF. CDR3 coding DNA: TGTGCCAGCAGCGCGACAGGGGCCCACACCGGGGAGCTGTTTTTT.

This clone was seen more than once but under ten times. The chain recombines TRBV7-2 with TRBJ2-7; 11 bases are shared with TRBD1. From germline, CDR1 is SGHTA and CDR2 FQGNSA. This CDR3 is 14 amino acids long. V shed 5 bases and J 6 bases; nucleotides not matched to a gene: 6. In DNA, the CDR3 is TGTGCCAGCAGCGTAGGGACAGGGGGTACCGAGCAGTACTTC. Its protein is CASSVGTGGTEQYF.

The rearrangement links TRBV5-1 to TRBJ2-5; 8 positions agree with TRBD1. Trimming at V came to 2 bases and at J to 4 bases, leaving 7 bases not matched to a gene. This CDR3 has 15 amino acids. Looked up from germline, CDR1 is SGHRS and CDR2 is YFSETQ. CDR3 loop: CASSFGQGARETQYF. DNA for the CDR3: TGCGCCAGCAGCTTCGGGCAGGGGGCCAGAGAGACCCAGTACTTC. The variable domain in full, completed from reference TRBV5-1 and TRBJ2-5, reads KAGVTQTPRYLIKTRGQQVTLSCSPISGHRSVSWYQQTPGQGLQFLFEYFSETQRNKGNFPGRFSGRQFSNSRSEMNVSTLELGDSALYLCASSFGQGARETQYFGPGTRLLVL.

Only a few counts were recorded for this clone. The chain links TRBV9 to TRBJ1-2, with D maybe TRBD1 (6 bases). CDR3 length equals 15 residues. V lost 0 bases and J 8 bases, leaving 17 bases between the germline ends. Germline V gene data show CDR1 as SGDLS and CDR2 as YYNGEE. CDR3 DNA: TGTGCCAGCAGCGTAGGTCCACGGAGAACAGGGGGCTACACCTTC. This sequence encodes CASSVGPRRTGGYTF.

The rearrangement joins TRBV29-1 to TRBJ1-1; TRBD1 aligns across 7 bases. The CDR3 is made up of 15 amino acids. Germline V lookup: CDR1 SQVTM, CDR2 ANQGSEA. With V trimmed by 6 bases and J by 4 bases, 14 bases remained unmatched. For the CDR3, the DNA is TGCAGCGTGGCTAGGACAGGTTTTTTACTCACTGAAGCTTTCTTT. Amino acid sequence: CSVARTGFLLTEAFF.

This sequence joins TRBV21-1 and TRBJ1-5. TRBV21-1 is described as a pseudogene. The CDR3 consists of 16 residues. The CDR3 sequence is CASSSVTGTKFQPQHF. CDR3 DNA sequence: TGTGCCAGCAGCTCAGTTACCGGGACTAAATTTCAGCCCCAGCATTTT.

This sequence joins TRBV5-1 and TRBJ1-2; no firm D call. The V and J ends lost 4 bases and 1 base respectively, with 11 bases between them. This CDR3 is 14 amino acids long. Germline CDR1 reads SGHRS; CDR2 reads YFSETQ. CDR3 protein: CASSPEAHNYGYTF. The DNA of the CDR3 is TGCGCCAGCAGCCCGGAAGCCCATAACTATGGCTACACCTTC.

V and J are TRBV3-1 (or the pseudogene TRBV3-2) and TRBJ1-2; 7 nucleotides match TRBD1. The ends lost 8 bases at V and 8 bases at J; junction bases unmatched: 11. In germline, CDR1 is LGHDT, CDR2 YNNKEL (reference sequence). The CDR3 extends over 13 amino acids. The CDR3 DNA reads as TGTGCCAGCGGGCAGGGGGGACGGGCGGGCTACACCTTC. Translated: CASGQGGRAGYTF.

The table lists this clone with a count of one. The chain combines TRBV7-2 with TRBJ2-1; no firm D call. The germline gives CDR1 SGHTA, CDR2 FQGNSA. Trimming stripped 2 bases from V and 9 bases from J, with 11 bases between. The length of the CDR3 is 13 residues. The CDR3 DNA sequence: TGTGCCAGCAGCTTACTTCTAGAGACTGAGCAGTTCTTC. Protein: CASSLLLETEQFF.

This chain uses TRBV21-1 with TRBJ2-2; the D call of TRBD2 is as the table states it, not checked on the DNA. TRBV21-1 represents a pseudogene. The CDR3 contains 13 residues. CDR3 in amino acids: CAIGGGRDGELFF. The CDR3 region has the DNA TGTGCGATAGGGGGAGGGCGTGACGGGGAGCTGTTTTTT.

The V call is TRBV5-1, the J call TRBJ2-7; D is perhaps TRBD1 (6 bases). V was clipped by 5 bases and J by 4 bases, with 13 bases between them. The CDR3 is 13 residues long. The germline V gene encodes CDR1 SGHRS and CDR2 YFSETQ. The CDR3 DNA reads TGCGCCAGCAGACTGGGGACATTATACGAGCAGTACTTC. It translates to CASRLGTLYEQYF.

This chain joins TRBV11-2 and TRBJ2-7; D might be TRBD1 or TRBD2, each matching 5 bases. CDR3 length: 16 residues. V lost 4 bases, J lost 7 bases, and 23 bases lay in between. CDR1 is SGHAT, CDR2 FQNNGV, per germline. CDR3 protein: CASSWAPGRGSLEQYF. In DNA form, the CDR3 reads TGTGCCAGCAGCTGGGCCCCGGGACGGGGATCGTTAGAGCAGTACTTC.

CDR3 bases: TGCAGCGTACCCGGACAGGGGGGCACTGAAGCTTTCTTT. It codes for CSVPGQGGTEAFF. This sequence joins TRBV29-1 and TRBJ1-1; 10 bases line up with TRBD1. The germline gives CDR1 SQVTM, CDR2 ANQGSEA. Trimming cost V 6 bases and J 4 bases; bases outside gene matches: 5. The length of the CDR3 is 13 residues.

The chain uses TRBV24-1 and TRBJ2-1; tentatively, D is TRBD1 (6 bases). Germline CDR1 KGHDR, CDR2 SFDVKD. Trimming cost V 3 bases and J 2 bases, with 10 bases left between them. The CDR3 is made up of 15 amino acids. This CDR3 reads CATSDLGQTYNEQFF. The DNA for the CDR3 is TGTGCCACCAGTGATCTTGGACAGACCTACAATGAGCAGTTCTTC.

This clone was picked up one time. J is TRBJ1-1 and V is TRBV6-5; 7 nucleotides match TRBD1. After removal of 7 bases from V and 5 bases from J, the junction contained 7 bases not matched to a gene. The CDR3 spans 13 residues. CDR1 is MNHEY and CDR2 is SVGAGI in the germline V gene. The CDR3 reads CASTRQGGTEAFF. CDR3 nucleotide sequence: TGTGCCAGCACTAGACAGGGAGGGACTGAAGCTTTCTTT.

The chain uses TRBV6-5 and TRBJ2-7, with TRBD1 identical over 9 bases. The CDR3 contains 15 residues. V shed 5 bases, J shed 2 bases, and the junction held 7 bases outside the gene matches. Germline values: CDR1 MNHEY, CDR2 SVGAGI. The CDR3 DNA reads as TGTGCCAGCAGTACCTCCGGGACAGGGCCCTACGAGCAGTACTTC. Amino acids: CASSTSGTGPYEQYF.

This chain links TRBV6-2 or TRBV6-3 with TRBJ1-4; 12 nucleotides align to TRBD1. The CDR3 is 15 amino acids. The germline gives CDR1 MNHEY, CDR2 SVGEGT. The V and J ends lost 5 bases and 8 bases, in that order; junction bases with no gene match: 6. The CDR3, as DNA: TGTGCCAGCAGTACAACCGGGACAGGGGGCGAAAAACTGTTTTTT. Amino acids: CASSTTGTGGEKLFF.

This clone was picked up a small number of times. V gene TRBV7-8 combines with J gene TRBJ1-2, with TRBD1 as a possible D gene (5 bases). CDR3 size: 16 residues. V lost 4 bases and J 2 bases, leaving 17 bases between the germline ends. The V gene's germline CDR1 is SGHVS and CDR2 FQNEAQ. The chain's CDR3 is CASSSYPRTPNYGYTF. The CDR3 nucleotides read TGTGCCAGCAGCTCCTACCCCCGGACACCGAACTATGGCTACACCTTC.

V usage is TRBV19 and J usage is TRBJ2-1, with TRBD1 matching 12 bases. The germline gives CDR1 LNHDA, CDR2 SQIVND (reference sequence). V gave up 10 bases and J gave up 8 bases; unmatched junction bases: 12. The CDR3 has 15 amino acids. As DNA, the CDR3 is TGTGCCACCAGCCTCCTGGGACAGGGGGCCGATGAGCAGTTCTTC. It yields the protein CATSLLGQGADEQFF. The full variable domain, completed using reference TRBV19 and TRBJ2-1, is DGGITQSPKYLFRKEGQNVTLSCEQNLNHDAMYWYRQDPGQGLRLIYYSQIVNDFQKGDIAEGYSVSREKKESFPLTVTSAQKNPTAFYLCATSLLGQGADEQFFGPGTRLTVL.